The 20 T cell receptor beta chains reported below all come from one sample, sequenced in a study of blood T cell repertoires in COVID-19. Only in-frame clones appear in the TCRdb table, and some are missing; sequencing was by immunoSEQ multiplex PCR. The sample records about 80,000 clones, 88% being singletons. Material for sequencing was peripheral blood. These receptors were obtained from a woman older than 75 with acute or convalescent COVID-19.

The chain's CDR3 is CASRNPGALHF. The CDR3 nucleotides read TGTGCCAGTAGGAATCCGGGGGCCCTCCACTTT. The chain recombines TRBV19 with TRBJ1-6; TRBD1 is a possible D gene (5 bases). Per germline, CDR1 LNHDA and CDR2 SQIVND (reference sequence). This CDR3 is built from 11 residues. V lost 6 bases to trimming and J lost 14 bases, with 11 bases between them.

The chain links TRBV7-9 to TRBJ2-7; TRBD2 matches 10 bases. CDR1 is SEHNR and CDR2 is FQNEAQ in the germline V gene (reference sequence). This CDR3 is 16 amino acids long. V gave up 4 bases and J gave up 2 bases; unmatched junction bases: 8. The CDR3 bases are TGTGCCAGCAGCTCCCAGCTAGCGGGGGTCCCCTACGAGCAGTACTTC. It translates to CASSSQLAGVPYEQYF.

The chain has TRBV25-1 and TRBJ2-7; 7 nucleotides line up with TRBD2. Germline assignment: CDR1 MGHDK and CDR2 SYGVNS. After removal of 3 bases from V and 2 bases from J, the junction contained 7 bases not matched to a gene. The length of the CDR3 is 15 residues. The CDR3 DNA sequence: TGTGCCAGCAGTGATTTGGAGGGAGGGCCCTACGAGCAGTACTTC. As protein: CASSDLEGGPYEQYF.

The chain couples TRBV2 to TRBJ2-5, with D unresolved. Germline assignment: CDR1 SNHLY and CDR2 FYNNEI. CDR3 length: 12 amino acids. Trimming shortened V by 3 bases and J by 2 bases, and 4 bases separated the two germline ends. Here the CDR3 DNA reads TGTGCCAGCAGTGAGAGTCAAGAGACCCAGTACTTC. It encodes CASSESQETQYF.

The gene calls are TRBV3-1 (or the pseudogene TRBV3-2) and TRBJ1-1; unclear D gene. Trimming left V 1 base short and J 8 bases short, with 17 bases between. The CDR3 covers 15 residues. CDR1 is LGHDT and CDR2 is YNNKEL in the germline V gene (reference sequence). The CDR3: CASSQGRFKGSEAFF. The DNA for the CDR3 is TGTGCCAGCAGCCAAGGGCGGTTTAAAGGCTCCGAAGCTTTCTTT.

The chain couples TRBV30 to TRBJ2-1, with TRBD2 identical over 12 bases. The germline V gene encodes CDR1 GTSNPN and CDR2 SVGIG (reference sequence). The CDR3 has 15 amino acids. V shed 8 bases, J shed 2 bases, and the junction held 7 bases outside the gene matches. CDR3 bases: TGTGCCGAAAGACTAGCGGGAGCTGCCTACAATGAGCAGTTCTTC. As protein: CAERLAGAAYNEQFF.

CDR3 sequence reads: CASSYSARPPTKQYF. The DNA for the CDR3 is TGTGCCAGCAGTTACTCGGCCAGGCCTCCTACGAAGCAGTACTTC. V gene TRBV6-6 combines with J gene TRBJ2-7; D is undetermined. CDR1 MNHNY and CDR2 SVGAGI come from the germline V gene (reference sequence). The V end was cut by 0 bases, the J end by 8 bases, with 17 bases between. The CDR3 length is 15 residues.

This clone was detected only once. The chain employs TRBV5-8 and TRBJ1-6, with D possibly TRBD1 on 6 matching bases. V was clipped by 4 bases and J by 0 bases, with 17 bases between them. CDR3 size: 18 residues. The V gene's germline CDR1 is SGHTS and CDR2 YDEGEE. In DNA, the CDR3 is TGTGCCAGCAGCAATCACCTAACAGGGAGCTCCTATAATTCACCCCTCCACTTT. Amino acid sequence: CASSNHLTGSSYNSPLHF.

The CDR3 DNA sequence: TGTGCCAGCAGCTTAAAGGGGGACCTGTACAATGAGCAGTTCTTC. The encoded protein is CASSLKGDLYNEQFF. This chain joins TRBV7-3 and TRBJ2-1, with D possibly TRBD1 on 6 matching bases. This CDR3 is 15 amino acids long. Germline V gene data show CDR1 as SGHTA and CDR2 as FQGTGA. The germline V and J ends were trimmed by 1 base and 4 bases, with 11 bases remaining between them.

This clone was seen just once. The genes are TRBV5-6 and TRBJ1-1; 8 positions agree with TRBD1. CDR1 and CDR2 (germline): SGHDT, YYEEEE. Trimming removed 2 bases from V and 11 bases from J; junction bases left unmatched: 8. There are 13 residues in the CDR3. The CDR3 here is CASSLPQGGSAFF. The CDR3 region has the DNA TGTGCCAGCAGCTTACCACAGGGGGGTAGTGCTTTCTTT.

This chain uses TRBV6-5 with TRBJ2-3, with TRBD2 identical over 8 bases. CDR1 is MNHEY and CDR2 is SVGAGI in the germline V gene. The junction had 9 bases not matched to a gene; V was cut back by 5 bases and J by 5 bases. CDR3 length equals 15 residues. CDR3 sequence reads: CASSPSGGPGDTQYF. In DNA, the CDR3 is TGTGCCAGCAGTCCCAGCGGGGGACCTGGAGATACGCAGTATTTT.

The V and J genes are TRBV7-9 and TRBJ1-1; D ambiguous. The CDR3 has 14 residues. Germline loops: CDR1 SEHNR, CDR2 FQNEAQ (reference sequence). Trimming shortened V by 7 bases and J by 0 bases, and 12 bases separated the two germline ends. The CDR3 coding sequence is TGTGCCAGCAACCTACTTAGTGTGAACACTGAAGCTTTCTTT. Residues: CASNLLSVNTEAFF.

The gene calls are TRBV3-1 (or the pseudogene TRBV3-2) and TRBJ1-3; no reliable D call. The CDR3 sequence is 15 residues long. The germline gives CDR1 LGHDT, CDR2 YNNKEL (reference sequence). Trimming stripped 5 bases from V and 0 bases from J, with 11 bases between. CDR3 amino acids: CASSAIGSSGNTIYF. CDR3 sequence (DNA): TGTGCCAGCAGCGCGATCGGGAGCTCTGGAAACACCATATATTTT.

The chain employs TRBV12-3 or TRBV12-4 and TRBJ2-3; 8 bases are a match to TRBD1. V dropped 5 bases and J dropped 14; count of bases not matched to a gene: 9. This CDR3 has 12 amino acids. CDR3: CASSPGQGNLYF. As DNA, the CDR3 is TGTGCCAGCAGTCCCGGACAGGGTAACCTGTATTTT.

The CDR3 spells CATAGLTHTGELFF. CDR3 bases: TGTGCCACCGCGGGACTCACCCACACCGGGGAGCTGTTTTTT. This chain connects TRBV19 to TRBJ2-2; D possibly corresponds to TRBD2 (6 bases). The germline V and J ends were trimmed by 10 bases and 3 bases, with 15 bases remaining between them. Germline CDR1 reads LNHDA; CDR2 reads SQIVND (reference sequence). The CDR3 has 14 amino acids.

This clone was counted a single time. In DNA, the CDR3 is TGTGCCAGGAGGGTAGGGAATAATTCACCCCTCCACTTT. As protein: CARRVGNNSPLHF. The genes are TRBV2 and TRBJ1-6; the D is unclear. The CDR3 totals 13 residues. CDR1 and CDR2 (germline): SNHLY, FYNNEI. The V and J ends lost 9 bases and 5 bases respectively, with 11 bases between them.

The chain's CDR3 is CASSQDLGGRGEKLFF. CDR3 bases: TGTGCCAGCAGCCAAGATCTGGGGGGGCGCGGCGAAAAACTGTTTTTT. The chain combines TRBV14 with TRBJ1-4; maybe TRBD1 (6 bases). The CDR3 sequence is 16 residues long. Looked up from germline, CDR1 is SGHDN and CDR2 is FVKESK. V was trimmed by 0 bases and J by 8 bases, leaving 16 bases between them.

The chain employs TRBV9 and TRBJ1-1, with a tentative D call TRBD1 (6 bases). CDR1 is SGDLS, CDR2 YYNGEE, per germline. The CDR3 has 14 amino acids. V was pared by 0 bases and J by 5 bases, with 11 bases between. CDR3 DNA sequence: TGTGCCAGCAGCGTAGAAGGGCAGGGGACTGAAGCTTTCTTT. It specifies CASSVEGQGTEAFF.

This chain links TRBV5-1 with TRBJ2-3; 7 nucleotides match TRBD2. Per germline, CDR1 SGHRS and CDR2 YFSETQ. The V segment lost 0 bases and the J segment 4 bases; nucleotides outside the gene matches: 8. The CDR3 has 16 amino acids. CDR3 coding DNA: TGCGCCAGCAGCTTGGATTCAGCGGGAAGCGCAGATACGCAGTATTTT. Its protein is CASSLDSAGSADTQYF.

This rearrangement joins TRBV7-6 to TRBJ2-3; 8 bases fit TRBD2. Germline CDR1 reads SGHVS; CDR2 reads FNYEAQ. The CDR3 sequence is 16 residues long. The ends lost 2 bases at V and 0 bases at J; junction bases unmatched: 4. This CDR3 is CASSLLPGGSTDTQYF. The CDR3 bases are TGTGCCAGCAGCTTACTTCCGGGAGGGAGCACAGATACGCAGTATTTT.